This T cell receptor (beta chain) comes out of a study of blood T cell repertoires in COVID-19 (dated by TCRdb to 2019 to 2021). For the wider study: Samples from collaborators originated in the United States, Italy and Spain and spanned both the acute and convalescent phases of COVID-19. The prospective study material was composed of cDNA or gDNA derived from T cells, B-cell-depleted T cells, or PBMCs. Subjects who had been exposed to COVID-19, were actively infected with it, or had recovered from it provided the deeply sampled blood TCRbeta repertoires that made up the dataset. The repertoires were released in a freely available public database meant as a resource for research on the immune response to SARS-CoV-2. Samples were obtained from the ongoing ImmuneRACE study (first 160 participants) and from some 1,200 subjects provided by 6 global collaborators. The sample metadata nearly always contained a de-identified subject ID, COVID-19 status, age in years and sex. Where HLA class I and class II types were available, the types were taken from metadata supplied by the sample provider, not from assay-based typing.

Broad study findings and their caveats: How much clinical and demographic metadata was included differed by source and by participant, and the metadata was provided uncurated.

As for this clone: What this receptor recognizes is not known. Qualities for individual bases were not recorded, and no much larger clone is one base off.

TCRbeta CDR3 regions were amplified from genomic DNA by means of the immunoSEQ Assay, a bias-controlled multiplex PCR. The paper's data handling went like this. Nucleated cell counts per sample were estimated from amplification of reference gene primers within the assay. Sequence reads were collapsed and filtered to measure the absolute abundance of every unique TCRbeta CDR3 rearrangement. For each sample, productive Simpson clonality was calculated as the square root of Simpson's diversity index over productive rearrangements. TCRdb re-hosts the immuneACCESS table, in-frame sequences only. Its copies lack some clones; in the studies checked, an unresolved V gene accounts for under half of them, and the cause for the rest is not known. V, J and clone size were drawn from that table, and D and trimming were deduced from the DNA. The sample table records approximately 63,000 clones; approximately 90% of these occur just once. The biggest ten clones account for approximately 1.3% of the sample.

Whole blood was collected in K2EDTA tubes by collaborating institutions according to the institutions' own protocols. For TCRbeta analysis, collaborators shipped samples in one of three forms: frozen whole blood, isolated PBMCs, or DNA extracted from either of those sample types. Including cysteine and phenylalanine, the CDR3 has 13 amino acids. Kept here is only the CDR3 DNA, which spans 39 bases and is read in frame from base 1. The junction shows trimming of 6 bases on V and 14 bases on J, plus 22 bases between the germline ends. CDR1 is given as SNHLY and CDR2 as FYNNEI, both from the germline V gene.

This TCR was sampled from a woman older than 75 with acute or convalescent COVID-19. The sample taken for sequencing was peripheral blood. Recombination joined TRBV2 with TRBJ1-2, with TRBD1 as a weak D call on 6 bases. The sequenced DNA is TGTGCCAGCAGGGTCGACAGGATCCTGGCTCCTACCTTC. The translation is CASRVDRILAPTF.